What follows describes a single TCR beta chain. What antigen it recognizes has not been identified. Within one base of it there is no much larger clone, and no base qualities were kept. V loses 1 base of germline sequence and J loses 6 bases, and the interval between the two ends is 3 bases. From the cysteine through the phenylalanine, the CDR3 covers 12 amino acids. CDR3 DNA is the only sequence kept; it has 36 bases, read in frame from the first base. Taken from the germline V gene, the CDR1 and CDR2 loops are MNHNS and SASEGT. Amplification of TCR beta CDR3 regions was carried out from RNA transcripts. A first-round RT-PCR of the TCR CDR3 used the HTBI primer set with the Qiagen OneStep RT-PCR kit. Libraries were constructed in a second round of multiplex PCR, after which size selection and purification were performed. Paired-end sequencing of the libraries was performed with 100 bp reads on an Illumina HiSeq2000. The original pipeline was this. Raw data were processed with SOAPnuke, discarding reads with adapters, uncalled bases, mean Phred below 15, or no exact constant-primer or identifier match. High-quality paired reads were merged using COPE v1.2.5, and each unique nucleotide sequence was defined as a clonotype. MiTCR v1.1 was used to align clonotypes to the IMGT TRBV, TRBD and TRBJ reference segments. The analysis was restricted to V-J combinations with a frequency above 0.0001, which together covered just over 98% of the repertoires. A TCS score was defined as the ratio between F50 (clonal expansion) and ExV (chaos), using BLOSUM62-based TCRdist between CDR3 peptides within each V-J. Welch's t-statistics and random forest reduced roughly 540 V-J features to 13, which were used in a naive Bayes classifier (R e1071). TCRdb applied fastp at Q25 and MiXCR to the public reads, then kept only in-frame beta chains. Rows are combined by CDR3 protein, so each entry shows the most common genes and DNA. These V and J calls are TCRdb output, not the study's own analysis. Here the sample has fewer than 200,000 distinct CDR3 sequences; approximately 17% occur a single time. The top ten constitute roughly 30% of the sample.

This entry is derived from a study of T cells in Graves' hyperthyroidism and ophthalmopathy (dated by TCRdb to about 2019). A note on the overall study: Peripheral blood was sampled at the time of initial diagnosis, prior to any treatment. In about 6 Graves' hyperthyroidism patients, the study also compared T-cell repertoires from thyroid tissue with T-cell repertoires from blood. The 100 or so discovery patients were randomly divided into training and test sets at a 7:3 ratio. Whether ophthalmopathy could be predicted prospectively was tested in an independent validation cohort made up of 18 to 20 hyperthyroidism patients plus 17 patients who later progressed to ophthalmopathy. Once sampling was done, hyperthyroidism patients were given methimazole at a starting dose of 30 mg daily, whereas ophthalmopathy patients were given high-dose intravenous methylprednisolone. A discovery cohort of fewer than 110 patients, 43 with Graves' ophthalmopathy and 55 to 60 with stable Graves' hyperthyroidism, was used to find distinguishing TCR V-J signatures. The paper reports TCR Vbeta CDR3 sequencing of approximately 140 peripheral blood samples: 40 or so ophthalmopathy, under 85 hyperthyroidism and approximately 17 progressor patients.

The paper's findings and limits, for the study overall: Most expanded thyroid clonotypes (frequency above 0.001) were also detected in blood, a finding suggesting that blood repertoires may reflect thyroid immune responses. Ophthalmopathy was separated from stable hyperthyroidism by a 13 V-J signature model, with about 88% sensitivity and around 81% specificity obtained in cross-validation and 80%/75% obtained in testing. In validation, progression to ophthalmopathy was predicted by the model with nearly 71% sensitivity and just over 72% specificity, a median of around 5.9 months before onset. No statistical method was used to set the sample size in advance, and investigators knew the group allocation.

Stable Graves' hyperthyroidism was defined as no progression to ophthalmopathy during 18 months of follow-up. Hyperthyroidism patients were newly diagnosed, with disease duration under 2 months, and aged 18 to 65 years. Patients with uncontrolled infections, other autoimmune diseases, pregnancy or lactation were excluded. Diagnoses were established on the basis of clinical symptoms, serum thyroxine and TRAb, thyroid ultrasound, and orbital computed tomography. Ficoll-Paque density gradient centrifugation was used to isolate PBMCs from around 10 ml of fresh peripheral blood. Trizol reagent was used to extract total RNA, and RNA quality was then checked on an Agilent 2100 Bioanalyzer.

This clonotype originated in a woman aged 50 to 65 with Graves' hyperthyroidism. Sequenced input: blood. The chain is assembled from TRBV6-1 and TRBJ2-2; confidence is insufficient to name the D gene. The DNA is as follows: TGTGCCAGCAGTGAAGTTGCCGGGGAGCTGTTTTTT. This codes for CASSEVAGELFF.